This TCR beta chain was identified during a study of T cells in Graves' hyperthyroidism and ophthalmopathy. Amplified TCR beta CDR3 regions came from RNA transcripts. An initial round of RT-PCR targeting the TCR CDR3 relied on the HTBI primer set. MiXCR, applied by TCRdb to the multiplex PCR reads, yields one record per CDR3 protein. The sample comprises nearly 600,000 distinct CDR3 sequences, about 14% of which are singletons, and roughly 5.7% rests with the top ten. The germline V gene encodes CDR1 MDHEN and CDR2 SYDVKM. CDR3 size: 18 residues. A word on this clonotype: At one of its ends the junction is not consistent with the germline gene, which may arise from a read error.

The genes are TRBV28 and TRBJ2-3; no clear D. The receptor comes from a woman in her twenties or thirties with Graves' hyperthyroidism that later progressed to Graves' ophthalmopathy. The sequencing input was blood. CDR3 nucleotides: TGTGCCATCAGTCGTATGGTCCTTACTGGGCCGGGCACAGATACGCAGTATTTT. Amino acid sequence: CAISRMVLTGPGTDTQYF. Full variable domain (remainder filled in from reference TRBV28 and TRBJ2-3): DVKVTQSSRYLVKRTGEKVFLECVQDMDHENMFWYRQDPGLGLRLIYFSYDVKMKEKGDIPEGYSVSREKKERFSLILESASTNQTSMYLCAISRMVLTGPGTDTQYFGPGTRLTVL.